This TCR beta chain stems from a study of control samples from healthy donors and cancer patients. The repertoire was sequenced with immunoSEQ multiplex PCR; TCRdb's copy has only in-frame clones and lacks some. The sample lists approximately 120,000 clones, roughly nine tenths occurring once. The CDR3 runs to 12 residues. Between the trimmed V and J ends, which lost 2 bases and 0 bases, there was a span of 2 bases. The germline V gene encodes CDR1 GTSNPN and CDR2 SVGIG (reference sequence). This clonotype originated in a human donor in good health. The donor label of this sample is uncertain. This rearrangement joins TRBV30 to TRBJ1-3; unclear D gene. Sample: blood. The CDR3 here is CAWSFSGNTIYF. The CDR3 DNA is TGTGCCTGGAGTTTCTCTGGAAACACCATATATTTT. The variable domain in full, completed from reference TRBV30 and TRBJ1-3, reads SQTIHQWPATLVQPVGSPLSLECTVEGTSNPNLYWYRQAAGRGLQLLFYSVGIGQISSEVPQNLSASRPQDRQFILSSKKLLLSDSGFYLCAWSFSGNTIYFGEGSWLTVV.